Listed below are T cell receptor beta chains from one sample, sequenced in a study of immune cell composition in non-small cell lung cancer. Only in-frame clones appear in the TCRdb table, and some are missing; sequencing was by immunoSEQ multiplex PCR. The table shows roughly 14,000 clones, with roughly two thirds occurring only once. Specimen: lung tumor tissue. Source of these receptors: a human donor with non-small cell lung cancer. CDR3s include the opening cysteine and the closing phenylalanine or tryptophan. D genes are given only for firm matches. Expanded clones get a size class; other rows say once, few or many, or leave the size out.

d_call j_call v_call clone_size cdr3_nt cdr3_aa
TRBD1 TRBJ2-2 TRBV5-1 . TGCGCCAGCAGGCGACAGGGGAGCACCGGGGAGCTGTTTTTT CASRRQGSTGELFF
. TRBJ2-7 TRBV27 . TGTGCCAGCAGTTCCATCGGGTTTCTGGACGAGCAGTACTTC CASSSIGFLDEQYF
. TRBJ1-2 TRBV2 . TGTGCCAGAACGCAATCCTCCGCCGCGCACAACTATGGCTACACCTTC CARTQSSAAHNYGYTF
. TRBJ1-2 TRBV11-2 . TGTGCCAGCAGCTTAGTGATCCGGGGCAGGGGCTATGGCTACACCTTC CASSLVIRGRGYGYTF
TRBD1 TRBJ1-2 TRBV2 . TGTGCCAGCAGTGGGGGACAGAACTATGGCTACACCTTC CASSGGQNYGYTF
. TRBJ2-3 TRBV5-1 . TGCGCCAGCAGCCTTAGCACAGATACGCAGTATTTT CASSLSTDTQYF
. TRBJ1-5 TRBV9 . TGTGCCAGCAGCTTTTCGGGGGACTCAAATCAGCCCCAGCATTTT CASSFSGDSNQPQHF
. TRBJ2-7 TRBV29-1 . TGCAGCGTTATGACAGCTTACGAGCAGTACTTC CSVMTAYEQYF
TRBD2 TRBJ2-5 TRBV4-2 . TGTGCCAGCAGCCAAGTATCGATAGCGGGGGGGGAGACCCAGTACTTC CASSQVSIAGGETQYF
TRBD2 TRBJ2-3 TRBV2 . TGTGCCAGCAGTGAGGCAATAGCGGGGACAGATACGCAGTATTTT CASSEAIAGTDTQYF
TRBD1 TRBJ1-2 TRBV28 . TGTGCCAGCAGGAAGACAGGGCTCTATGGCTACACCTTC CASRKTGLYGYTF
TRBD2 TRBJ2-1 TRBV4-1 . TGCGCAACACAGCGGGGGGAGGGGCCCTCCAATGAGCAGTTCTTC CATQRGEGPSNEQFF
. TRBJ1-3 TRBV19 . TGTGCCAGTAGTATAGTCGTCTCTGGAAACACCATATATTTT CASSIVVSGNTIYF
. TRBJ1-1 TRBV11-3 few TGTGCCAGCAGCAAAGGACGGGGGAACACTGAAGCTTTCTTT CASSKGRGNTEAFF
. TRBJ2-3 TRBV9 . TGTGCCAGCAGCAGGGAGGGCACAGATACGCAGTATTTT CASSREGTDTQYF
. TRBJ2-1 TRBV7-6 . TGTGCCAGCAGCTTAGAGGCGGGGCCCTACAATGAGCAGTTCTTC CASSLEAGPYNEQFF
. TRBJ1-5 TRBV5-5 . TGTGCCAGCAGACGGGACATCTGGGATCAGCCCCAGCATTTT CASRRDIWDQPQHF
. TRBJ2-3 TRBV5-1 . TGCGCCAGCAGCAAGGGAGAACCCACAGATACGCAGTATTTT CASSKGEPTDTQYF
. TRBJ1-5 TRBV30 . TGTGCCTGGAGTGCGGGGTGGGGAGCCAAGCCCCAGCATTTT CAWSAGWGAKPQHF
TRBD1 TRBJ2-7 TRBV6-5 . TGTGCCAGCAGGCTAGACAGGGCCTTCGGCTACGAGCAGTACTTC CASRLDRAFGYEQYF
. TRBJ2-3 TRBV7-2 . TGTGCCAGCATCCGAGGGGGGGCTAGCGGAACAGATACGCAGTATTTT CASIRGGASGTDTQYF
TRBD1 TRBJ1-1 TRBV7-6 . TGTGCCAGCAGCTCGGGACAGGGGAGAACTGAAGCTTTCTTT CASSSGQGRTEAFF
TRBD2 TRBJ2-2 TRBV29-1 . TGCAGCGTTCGTTGGGGCGCGGGGGGGCCTTTGATCGGGGAGCTGTTTTTT CSVRWGAGGPLIGELFF
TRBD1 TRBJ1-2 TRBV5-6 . TGTGCCAGCAGCTTAGGACAGGGGAAGGGGAACTATGGCTACACCTTC CASSLGQGKGNYGYTF
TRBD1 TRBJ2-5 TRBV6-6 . TGTGCCAGCAGGCAAGGGACAGGGGCATCCGAAGAGACCCAGTACTTC CASRQGTGASEETQYF
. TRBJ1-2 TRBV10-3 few TGTGCCATCAGTGTGCAGGGGATTTCTGTTGGTTGGGATGGCTACACCTTC CAISVQGISVGWDGYTF
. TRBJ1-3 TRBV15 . TGTGCCACCAGCAGAGACCGCAGCTCTGGAAACACCATATATTTT CATSRDRSSGNTIYF
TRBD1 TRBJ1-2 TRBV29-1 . TGCAGCGTTGAAGACCGGGACAGCCCTAACTATGGCTACACCTTC CSVEDRDSPNYGYTF
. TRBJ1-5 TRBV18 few TGTGCCAGCTCAAACACCGCTGGGACACAGAGCAATCAGCCCCAGCATTTT CASSNTAGTQSNQPQHF
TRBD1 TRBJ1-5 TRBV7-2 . TGTGCCAGCAGCTTATATGGGACAGGGGATCAGCCCCAGCATTTT CASSLYGTGDQPQHF
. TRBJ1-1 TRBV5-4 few TGTGCCAGCAGCTTACAGCCGAACACTGAAGCTTTCTTT CASSLQPNTEAFF
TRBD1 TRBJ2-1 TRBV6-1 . TGTGCCAGCAGTGGCGGGACAGGGTTTATCCGGGACAATGAGCAGTTCTTC CASSGGTGFIRDNEQFF
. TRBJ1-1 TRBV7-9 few TGTGCCAGCAGCTTAGACAGGGTCGCGGGCACTGAAGCTTTCTTT CASSLDRVAGTEAFF
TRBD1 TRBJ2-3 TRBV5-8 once TGTGCCAGCAGCTTAGGGGGCGATCCAGATACGCAGTATTTT CASSLGGDPDTQYF
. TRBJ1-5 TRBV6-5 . TGTGCCAGCAGTTACGGGCAGAGCAATCAGCCCCAGCATTTT CASSYGQSNQPQHF
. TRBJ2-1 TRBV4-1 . TGCGCCAGCAGCCAGAACATGAATGAGCAGTTCTTC CASSQNMNEQFF
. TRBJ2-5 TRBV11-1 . TGTGCCAGCAGCTTAGTTAGCGGAGAGACCCAGTACTTC CASSLVSGETQYF
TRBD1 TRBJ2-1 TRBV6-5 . TGTGCCAGCAGTTACGGGTGGGGACAGACCTACAATGAGCAGTTCTTC CASSYGWGQTYNEQFF
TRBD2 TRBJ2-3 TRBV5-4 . TGTGCCAGCAGCGCCTCCGGGACTAGCGGGGGGGTGGGGTATTTT CASSASGTSGGVGYF
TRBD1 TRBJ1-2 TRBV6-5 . TGTGCCAGCAGTCCGGACAGGAACTATGGCTACACCTTC CASSPDRNYGYTF
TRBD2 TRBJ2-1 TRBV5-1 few TGCGCCAGCAGGCGGGGGGGTGTCTACAATGAGCAGTTCTTC CASRRGGVYNEQFF